The 14 T cell receptor beta chains listed next were all sequenced from one sample in a study of T cells in Graves' hyperthyroidism and ophthalmopathy (dated by TCRdb to the late 2010s). The library relied on multiplex PCR. These reads were obtained on an Illumina HiSeq 2000. TCR beta CDR3 regions were amplified from RNA transcripts. A first-round RT-PCR of the TCR CDR3 used the HTBI primer set with the Qiagen OneStep RT-PCR kit. TCRdb reworked the public reads: Q25 trimming with fastp, MiXCR clone assembly, productive beta chains retained. Every distinct CDR3 protein forms one entry, paired with its most common genes and DNA. For this sample there are about 640,000 distinct CDR3 sequences; 45% appear just once. The ten largest make up less than 9% of the sample. Sequenced material: peripheral blood or thyroid tissue (not recorded which). The receptors were sampled from an adult man with Graves' disease, either hyperthyroidism or ophthalmopathy (not recorded which).

This clonotype was counted at least ten times. The chain combines TRBV10-3 with TRBJ1-5, with no clear D. This CDR3 spans 15 amino acids. V lost 2 bases to trimming and J lost 5 bases, with 13 bases between them. Looked up from germline, CDR1 is ENHRY and CDR2 is SYGVKD. DNA for the CDR3: TGTGCCATCAGTGAGGGACCAGGCGGAGATCAGCCCCAGCATTTT. Translating it yields CAISEGPGGDQPQHF.

This clonotype was found a few times. This chain connects TRBV2 to TRBJ1-5; TRBD1 matches 8 bases. CDR1 is SNHLY and CDR2 is FYNNEI in the germline V gene. The CDR3 is made up of 13 amino acids. Trimming at V came to 11 bases and at J to 6 bases, leaving 9 bases not matched to a gene. CDR3 sequence: CAGTPGGSQPQHF. The CDR3 bases are TGTGCCGGGACTCCAGGGGGCTCTCAGCCCCAGCATTTT.

The chain has TRBV20-1 and TRBJ2-7; 7 bases are a match to TRBD2. V shed 4 bases and J 5 bases; nucleotides not matched to a gene: 8. The CDR3 loop spans 13 amino acids. From germline, CDR1 is DFQATT and CDR2 SNEGSKA (reference sequence). This CDR3 is CSAILSGTDEQYF. DNA for the CDR3: TGCAGTGCTATACTCAGCGGGACTGACGAGCAGTACTTC.

This clonotype showed up many times. The rearrangement uses TRBV12-3 or TRBV12-4 and TRBJ1-6; D gene ambiguous. Trimming removed 10 bases at V and 19 bases at J, with 23 bases between. This CDR3 is built from 12 residues. The chain's CDR3 is CAIPTGNRPEHF. DNA for the CDR3: TGTGCCATCCCAACCGGGAACCGTCCTGAGCACTTT.

This clonotype was counted only a few times. The chain couples TRBV7-9 to TRBJ2-2; TRBD2 might be the D (5 bases). Germline V lookup: CDR1 SEHNR, CDR2 FQNEAQ (reference sequence). The CDR3 totals 16 residues. Trimming took 4 bases from V and 4 from J, leaving 16 bases between them. CDR3 residues: CASSSSSRRSTGELFF. The CDR3 DNA follows: TGTGCCAGCAGCTCCTCGTCGCGGAGGAGCACCGGGGAGCTGTTTTTT.

This clonotype was seen a handful of times. Written as DNA, the CDR3 is TGCGCCAGCAGCTTGGAACCTGCCGGGACCTCTGGAAACACCATATATTTT. This translates into CASSLEPAGTSGNTIYF. J is TRBJ1-3 and V is TRBV5-1; D might be TRBD1 (5 bases). Trimming took 0 bases from V and 0 from J, leaving 13 bases between them. Looked up from germline, CDR1 is SGHRS and CDR2 is YFSETQ. CDR3 length: 17 amino acids.

The V call is TRBV25-1, the J call TRBJ1-1; possible D gene TRBD1, 5 bases. Deletions cut 11 bases from V and 1 base from J, with 14 bases between. Germline values: CDR1 MGHDK, CDR2 SYGVNS. This CDR3 contains 13 residues. For the CDR3, the DNA is TGTGCCTGGAGTGTCCAGGGGAACACTGAAGCTTTCTTT. Protein: CAWSVQGNTEAFF.

The V gene is TRBV7-9, the J gene TRBJ2-7; a weak D match, TRBD2 (5 bases). This CDR3 has 14 amino acids. Germline CDR1 and CDR2: SEHNR and FQNEAQ (reference sequence). Trimming cost V 5 bases and J 7 bases, with 18 bases left between them. Written as DNA, the CDR3 is TGTGCCAGCAGCCCGGTGGGAGCCTACAATGAGCAGTACTTC. This encodes CASSPVGAYNEQYF.

The J gene is TRBJ1-6, the V gene TRBV10-2, with a weak D call TRBD1 (5 bases). The V gene's germline CDR1 is WSHSY and CDR2 SAAADI. The CDR3 runs 15 residues. V was pared by 0 bases and J by 3 bases, with 6 bases between. CDR3 coding DNA: TGCGCCAGCAGTGAGTCGGGGGTCTATAATTCACCCCTCCACTTT. It translates to CASSESGVYNSPLHF.

This rearrangement joins TRBV7-6 to TRBJ1-5; D gene uncertain. Germline loops: CDR1 SGHVS, CDR2 FNYEAQ. This CDR3 has 10 amino acids. The CDR3 here is CGSSNQPQHF. For the CDR3, the DNA is TGTGGCAGTAGCAATCAGCCCCAGCATTTT. The whole variable domain, remainder taken from reference TRBV7-6 and TRBJ1-5, is GAGVSQSPRYKVTKRGQDVALRCDPISGHVSLYWYRQALGQGPEFLTYFNYEAQQDKSGLPNDRFSAERPEGSISTLTIQRTEQRDSAMYRCGSSNQPQHFGDGTRLSIL.

The chain carries TRBV20-1 and TRBJ2-7; D may be TRBD1 (8 bases). CDR1 and CDR2 (germline): DFQATT, SNEGSKA (reference sequence). Trimming removed 5 bases at V and 3 bases at J, with 20 bases between. The CDR3 sequence is 15 residues long. This CDR3 reads CSARPLTGEGYEQYF. DNA for the CDR3: TGCAGTGCTCGTCCCTTGACAGGGGAGGGCTACGAGCAGTACTTC.

Comments on this clonotype: A much larger clonotype is one base distant, so this may be a read error. V is TRBV24-1 and J is TRBJ1-5; D unresolved. The CDR3 is 13 residues long. The germline V gene has CDR1 KGHDR and CDR2 SFDVKD. CDR3 region: CATGDLPGKPQHF. CDR3 DNA: TGTGCCACCGGTGATTTGCCAGGAAAGCCCCAGCATTTT.

The V and J genes are TRBV5-4 and TRBJ1-6, with 9 bases lining up with TRBD1. Germline V lookup: CDR1 SGHNT, CDR2 YYREEE (reference sequence). The CDR3 sequence is 15 residues long. V shed 10 bases and J 7 bases; nucleotides not matched to a gene: 12. CDR3 coding DNA: TGTGCCCAGGCGAGGGGACAGGGAGCGAATTCACCCCTCCACTTT. Its translation is CAQARGQGANSPLHF.

This clonotype has only one observation. V gene TRBV20-1 combines with J gene TRBJ2-7; maybe TRBD2 (5 bases). V was clipped by 0 bases and J by 3 bases, with 9 bases between them. Germline CDR1 and CDR2: DFQATT and SNEGSKA (reference sequence). The CDR3 totals 13 residues. The CDR3 protein is CSARDTRGYEQYF. DNA of the CDR3: TGCAGTGCTAGAGATACTCGGGGCTACGAGCAGTACTTC.